The 32 T cell receptor beta chains in this list originate from one sample, sequenced in a study of blood T cell repertoires in COVID-19. The table came from immunoSEQ multiplex PCR; TCRdb's copy has only in-frame clones and leaves some out. In the table there are 240,000 or so clones, 80% to 90% of which are singletons. The sample taken for sequencing was PBMCs or T cells enriched from blood (not recorded which). Receptor source: a man aged 35 to 55 who had recovered from COVID-19.

In this sample, this clone turned up once. This sequence joins TRBV11-3 and TRBJ1-2, with a tentative D call TRBD1 (6 bases). CDR3 length: 14 amino acids. The germline CDR1 and CDR2 sequences are SGHNT and YENEEA. Trimming removed 1 base from V and 2 bases from J, with 8 bases in between. CDR3 DNA: TGTGCCAGCAGCTTAGGGACAGTAAACTATGGCTACACCTTC. Residues: CASSLGTVNYGYTF.

J is TRBJ1-1 and V is TRBV14; TRBD1 agrees at 8 bases. The CDR3 spans 15 residues. With V trimmed by 1 base and J by 5 bases, 6 bases remained unmatched. Per the germline V gene, CDR1 is SGHDN and CDR2 is FVKESK. In DNA form, the CDR3 reads TGTGCCAGCAGCCAAGGGGACAGGAGTTGGACTGAAGCTTTCTTT. Its protein product is CASSQGDRSWTEAFF.

This chain links TRBV15 with TRBJ2-1; TRBD1 agrees at 9 bases. The germline CDR1 and CDR2 sequences are LNHNV and YYDKDF (reference sequence). CDR3 size: 17 residues. J gave up 0 bases and V 2 bases, and 5 bases lay outside the gene matches. Written as DNA, the CDR3 is TGTGCCACCAGCAGACCACAGGGGGCGGCCTCCTACAATGAGCAGTTCTTC. Protein: CATSRPQGAASYNEQFF.

The V call is TRBV2, the J call TRBJ2-2, with D perhaps TRBD2 (6 bases). CDR1 and CDR2 (germline): SNHLY, FYNNEI. CDR3 length equals 16 residues. V lost 7 bases and J lost 4, with 19 bases in between. The CDR3: CASTGDGDVFTGELFF. The CDR3 DNA follows: TGTGCCAGCACGGGGGACGGGGATGTTTTCACCGGGGAGCTGTTTTTT.

V usage is TRBV6-2 or TRBV6-3 and J usage is TRBJ2-1; possibly TRBD1 for D (5 bases). The CDR3 sequence is 15 residues long. V was clipped by 4 bases and J by 7 bases, with 17 bases between them. Germline lookup yields CDR1 MNHEY and CDR2 SVGEGT. CDR3 DNA sequence: TGTGCCAGCAGTTCCCCCGGCAGGGTACGTAATGAGCAGTTCTTC. This gives the protein CASSSPGRVRNEQFF.

The V call is TRBV2, the J call TRBJ2-7; D may be TRBD1 (6 bases). Germline-derived CDR1 and CDR2 are SNHLY and FYNNEI. The CDR3 runs 14 residues. V was trimmed by 6 bases and J by 0 bases, leaving 12 bases between them. CDR3 sequence reads: CASSLQGSSYEQYF. The DNA of the CDR3 is TGTGCCAGCAGCCTACAGGGAAGCTCCTACGAGCAGTACTTC.

The chain is built from TRBV11-2 and TRBJ1-2, with D maybe TRBD1 (5 bases). Trimming cost V 0 bases and J 7 bases, with 18 bases left between them. Looked up from germline, CDR1 is SGHAT and CDR2 is FQNNGV. The CDR3 is 16 residues long. The DNA of the CDR3 is TGTGCCAGCAGCTTAGATGGGGGGTGGTTGGCGGCTGGCTACACCTTC. It encodes CASSLDGGWLAAGYTF.

This clone occurred once. The chain couples TRBV9 to TRBJ2-2; the match to TRBD2 covers 7 bases. V shed 4 bases, J shed 2 bases, and the junction held 14 bases outside the gene matches. This CDR3 is 18 amino acids long. In germline, CDR1 is SGDLS, CDR2 YYNGEE. The CDR3 is CASSLRRELVPNTGELFF. The CDR3 region has the DNA TGTGCCAGCAGCCTCCGGCGGGAGTTGGTTCCTAACACCGGGGAGCTGTTTTTT.

The rearrangement uses TRBV7-6 and TRBJ2-7; D ambiguous. This CDR3 has 16 residues. CDR1 is SGHVS, CDR2 FNYEAQ, per germline. V shed 2 bases and J shed 3 bases, with 17 bases lying between them. The CDR3 sequence: CASSLSLFPSVYEQYF. CDR3 nucleotides: TGTGCCAGCAGCTTAAGTCTATTTCCTTCGGTCTACGAGCAGTACTTC.

Here the CDR3 reads CASSYPSSRGSNEQFF. The CDR3 DNA sequence: TGTGCCAGCAGTTACCCCTCTTCGCGGGGGAGTAATGAGCAGTTCTTC. The V and J genes are TRBV6-2 or TRBV6-3 and TRBJ2-1; the match to TRBD2 covers 7 bases. Germline lookup yields CDR1 MNHEY and CDR2 SVGEGT. Trimming at V came to 2 bases and at J to 7 bases, leaving 11 bases not matched to a gene. The CDR3 consists of 16 residues.

The genes are TRBV4-2 and TRBJ1-4; 7 nucleotides line up with TRBD1. Trimming at V came to 1 base and at J to 7 bases, leaving 12 bases not matched to a gene. CDR3 length: 17 residues. CDR1 and CDR2 (germline): LGHNA, YNFKEQ. CDR3 coding DNA: TGTGCCAGCAGCCAAGGGATGAAACAGGGGTTAGGTGAAAAACTGTTTTTT. Translated, it gives CASSQGMKQGLGEKLFF.

This chain joins TRBV19 and TRBJ2-1, with D possibly being TRBD2 (6 bases). V was trimmed by 3 bases and J by 5 bases, leaving 11 bases between them. This CDR3 is 14 amino acids long. The V gene's germline CDR1 is LNHDA and CDR2 SQIVND (reference sequence). CDR3 in DNA: TGTGCCAGTAGTATCGCTAGCGCCAACAATGAGCAGTTCTTC. It is translated as CASSIASANNEQFF.

The chain recombines TRBV9 with TRBJ2-1; TRBD1 aligns across 7 bases. There are 13 residues in the CDR3. Germline CDR1 reads SGDLS; CDR2 reads YYNGEE. The ends lost 4 bases at V and 4 bases at J; junction bases unmatched: 2. The CDR3 nucleotides are TGTGCCAGCAGCCCGGACAGGTACAATGAGCAGTTCTTC. Amino acid sequence: CASSPDRYNEQFF.

This clone was seen more than once but under ten times. V is TRBV7-3 and J is TRBJ2-2; D unclear. This CDR3 comprises 13 residues. Between the trimmed V and J ends, which lost 5 bases and 4 bases, there was a span of 8 bases. In germline, CDR1 is SGHTA, CDR2 FQGTGA. In DNA, the CDR3 is TGTGCCAGCAGCCCCGGAGTCACCGGGGAGCTGTTTTTT. As protein: CASSPGVTGELFF.

The rearrangement joins TRBV23-1 to TRBJ1-5, with TRBD1 matching 8 bases. TRBV23-1 is filed as an ORF, its function uncertain. V was clipped by 2 bases and J by 0 bases; unmatched bases: 24. This CDR3 comprises 23 residues. The CDR3: CASSQRNPLSGYTGGYSNQPQHF. DNA for the CDR3: TGCGCCAGCAGTCAACGAAACCCCCTTTCGGGATACACAGGGGGATATAGCAATCAGCCCCAGCATTTT.

The chain employs TRBV19 and TRBJ2-2; 14 nucleotides line up with TRBD2. The CDR3 has 18 residues. CDR1 and CDR2 from the germline V gene are LNHDA and SQIVND (reference sequence). The V gene end was trimmed by 8 bases and the J gene end by 3 bases; junction bases not matched to a gene: 11. The CDR3 nucleotides are TGTGCCAGTCAGAACCCGGGACTAGCGGGAGAGGACACCGGGGAGCTGTTTTTT. Its translation: CASQNPGLAGEDTGELFF.

The J gene is TRBJ1-5, the V gene TRBV27; 8 positions agree with TRBD1. The CDR3 is made up of 16 amino acids. Germline CDR1 is MNHEY and CDR2 is SMNVEV (reference sequence). J gave up 0 bases and V 5 bases, and 6 bases lay outside the gene matches. CDR3: CASSIRQGYSNQPQHF. CDR3 sequence (DNA): TGTGCCAGCAGTATCAGACAGGGGTATAGCAATCAGCCCCAGCATTTT.

The chain recombines TRBV19 with TRBJ1-6; weak D call: TRBD1 (5 bases). The germline gives CDR1 LNHDA, CDR2 SQIVND (reference sequence). V lost 5 bases to trimming and J lost 5 bases, with 7 bases between them. This CDR3 has 13 amino acids. CDR3 nucleotide sequence: TGTGCCAGTAGTGCAGGGAATAATTCACCCCTCCACTTT. This gives the protein CASSAGNNSPLHF.

This chain uses TRBV6-6 with TRBJ1-5; no firm D call. The length of the CDR3 is 14 residues. The germline V and J ends were trimmed by 6 bases and 3 bases, with 12 bases remaining between them. Germline V CDR1 and CDR2: MNHNY, SVGAGI (reference sequence). The CDR3 DNA reads as TGTGCCAGCAGCCACGAGGTGGCCAATCAGCCCCAGCATTTT. It encodes CASSHEVANQPQHF.

V usage is TRBV7-9 and J usage is TRBJ2-3; D ambiguous. This CDR3 region has 13 residues. V lost 5 bases and J lost 1, with 7 bases in between. From germline, CDR1 is SEHNR and CDR2 FQNEAQ (reference sequence). CDR3: CASSTERTDTQYF. Here the CDR3 DNA reads TGTGCCAGCAGCACAGAACGCACAGATACGCAGTATTTT.

The chain couples TRBV28 to TRBJ1-1; tentatively, D is TRBD1 (5 bases). The V gene lost 4 bases and the J gene lost 4 bases, with 25 bases spanning the gap. The CDR3 has 18 residues. CDR1 and CDR2 (germline): MDHEN, SYDVKM. CDR3 DNA: TGTGCCAGCAGTTACGCGGGGAGCGGCGGCAGCAGGGTCACTGAAGCTTTCTTT. The encoded protein is CASSYAGSGGSRVTEAFF.

This rearrangement joins TRBV12-5 to TRBJ2-7, with D possibly being TRBD2 (6 bases). V was shortened by 6 bases and J by 3 bases, with 21 bases between the two germline ends. Germline assignment: CDR1 LGHNT and CDR2 FRNRAP. The CDR3 is made up of 16 amino acids. The CDR3 DNA is TGTGCTAGTGGCCGCGAAAGGGGAGGCGGGAACTACGAGCAGTACTTC. Encoded protein: CASGRERGGGNYEQYF.

The V gene is TRBV28, the J gene TRBJ2-2; D perhaps matches TRBD2 (5 bases). This CDR3 contains 16 residues. Germline V gives CDR1 MDHEN, CDR2 SYDVKM. Trimming left V 7 bases short and J 6 bases short, with 21 bases between. CDR3 region: CASIRSPLGSSGELFF. The CDR3 bases are TGTGCCAGCATCCGGTCCCCACTAGGATCTTCCGGGGAGCTGTTTTTT.

The V gene is TRBV5-6, the J gene TRBJ1-5, with a possible D match to TRBD1 (5 bases). Germline CDR1 SGHDT, CDR2 YYEEEE. The germline V and J ends were trimmed by 2 bases and 7 bases, with 16 bases remaining between them. CDR3 length: 15 residues. CDR3 protein: CASSFNRFPRQPQHF. In DNA, the CDR3 is TGTGCCAGCAGCTTCAACAGGTTCCCCCGCCAGCCCCAGCATTTT.

This rearrangement joins TRBV7-9 to TRBJ1-1, with D maybe TRBD1 (5 bases). This CDR3 is 14 amino acids long. Deletions cut 2 bases from V and 3 bases from J, with 10 bases between. Germline assignment: CDR1 SEHNR and CDR2 FQNEAQ (reference sequence). CDR3 nucleotide sequence: TGTGCCAGCAGCTTAATAGGGGTGGACACTGAAGCTTTCTTT. Amino acid sequence: CASSLIGVDTEAFF. The full variable domain, its missing parts supplied by reference TRBV7-9 and TRBJ1-1, is DTGVSQNPRHKITKRGQNVTFRCDPISEHNRLYWYRQTLGQGPEFLTYFQNEAQLEKSRLLSDRFSAERPKGSFSTLEIQRTEQGDSAMYLCASSLIGVDTEAFFGQGTRLTVV.

The table lists this clone with a count of one. The chain joins TRBV7-9 to TRBJ2-3; a possible D gene is TRBD2 (5 bases). Germline V lookup: CDR1 SEHNR, CDR2 FQNEAQ (reference sequence). V dropped 0 bases and J dropped 1 base, with 11 bases sitting between them. There are 16 residues in the CDR3. The DNA of the CDR3 is TGTGCCAGCAGCTTAGCGGGAGCCCCTGGCACAGATACGCAGTATTTT. It encodes CASSLAGAPGTDTQYF.

The chain uses TRBV6-4 and TRBJ2-1; 8 positions agree with TRBD2. The CDR3 contains 14 residues. The J segment lost 5 bases and the V segment lost 2 bases, leaving 2 bases of the junction unmatched. In germline, CDR1 is MRHNA, CDR2 SNTAGT. DNA for the CDR3: TGTGCCAGCAGTGACGACGGGGGGGACAATGAGCAGTTCTTC. Residues: CASSDDGGDNEQFF.

Only one count was recorded for this clone. At one of its ends the junction is not consistent with the germline gene, which may arise from a read error. The rearrangement joins TRBV27 to TRBJ2-7; D may be TRBD1 (6 bases). The CDR3 contains 13 residues. Germline V lookup: CDR1 MNHEY, CDR2 SMNVEV (reference sequence). The CDR3 nucleotides are TGTGCCAGCAGGGCGACAGGCTCCCACGAGCAGTACTTC. The encoded protein is CASRATGSHEQYF.

The CDR3 DNA sequence: TGCGCCAGCAGTGATTTATGGGGACAGGGACCCTACAATGAGCAGTTCTTC. Its protein product is CASSDLWGQGPYNEQFF. This chain uses TRBV10-1 with TRBJ2-1; TRBD1 aligns across 9 bases. V was clipped by 3 bases and J by 2 bases; unmatched bases: 8. From germline, CDR1 is WNHNN and CDR2 SYGVQD (reference sequence). CDR3 length: 17 residues.

The rearrangement joins TRBV18 to TRBJ1-1; D is possibly TRBD1 (6 bases). Germline values: CDR1 KGHSH, CDR2 LQKENI. The CDR3 runs 13 residues. Deletions cut 3 bases from V and 6 bases from J, with 11 bases between. Here the CDR3 reads CASSPQTGSEAFF. The CDR3 DNA is TGTGCCAGCTCACCCCAGACAGGATCTGAAGCTTTCTTT.

This clone was counted a few times. This chain uses TRBV7-6 with TRBJ2-7, with D possibly matching TRBD1 (6 bases). Germline CDR1 and CDR2: SGHVS and FNYEAQ. This CDR3 is built from 14 residues. The germline V and J ends were trimmed by 4 bases and 4 bases, with 14 bases remaining between them. In nucleotides, the CDR3 is TGTGCCAGCAGCTCGAGGGACACGTCGTACGAGCAGTACTTC. As protein: CASSSRDTSYEQYF.

This clone has just one count. CDR3: CASSDSGGNQPQHF. CDR3 bases: TGTGCCAGCAGTGACTCCGGAGGGAATCAGCCCCAGCATTTT. This chain connects TRBV6-4 to TRBJ1-5, with D hard to call. The CDR3 has 14 amino acids. The V and J ends lost 0 bases and 4 bases respectively, with 7 bases between them. Germline V gene data show CDR1 as MRHNA and CDR2 as SNTAGT.